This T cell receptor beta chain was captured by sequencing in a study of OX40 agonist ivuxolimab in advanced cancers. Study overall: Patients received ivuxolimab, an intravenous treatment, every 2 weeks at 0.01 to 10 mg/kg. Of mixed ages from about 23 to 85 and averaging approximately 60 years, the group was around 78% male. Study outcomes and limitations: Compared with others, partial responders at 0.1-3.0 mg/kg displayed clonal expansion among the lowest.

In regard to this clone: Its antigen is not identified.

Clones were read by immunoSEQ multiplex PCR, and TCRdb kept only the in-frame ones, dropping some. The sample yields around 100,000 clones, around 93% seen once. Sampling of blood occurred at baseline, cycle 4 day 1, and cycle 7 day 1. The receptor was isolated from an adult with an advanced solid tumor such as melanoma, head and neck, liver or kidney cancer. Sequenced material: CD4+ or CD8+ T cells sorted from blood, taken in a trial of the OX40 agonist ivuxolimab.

Written as DNA, the CDR3 is TGTGCCAGCAGCTTAGTGGCTGGCCTAGGGGCCAACGTCCTGACTTTC. It translates to CASSLVAGLGANVLTF. This chain connects TRBV7-6 to TRBJ2-6, with D unresolved. Trimming stripped 1 base from V and 4 bases from J, with 11 bases between. Germline V gene lookup returns CDR1 SGHVS and CDR2 FNYEAQ. This CDR3 has 16 amino acids. The full variable domain, its missing parts supplied by reference TRBV7-6 and TRBJ2-6, is GAGVSQSPRYKVTKRGQDVALRCDPISGHVSLYWYRQALGQGPEFLTYFNYEAQQDKSGLPNDRFSAERPEGSISTLTIQRTEQRDSAMYRCASSLVAGLGANVLTFGAGSRLTVL.